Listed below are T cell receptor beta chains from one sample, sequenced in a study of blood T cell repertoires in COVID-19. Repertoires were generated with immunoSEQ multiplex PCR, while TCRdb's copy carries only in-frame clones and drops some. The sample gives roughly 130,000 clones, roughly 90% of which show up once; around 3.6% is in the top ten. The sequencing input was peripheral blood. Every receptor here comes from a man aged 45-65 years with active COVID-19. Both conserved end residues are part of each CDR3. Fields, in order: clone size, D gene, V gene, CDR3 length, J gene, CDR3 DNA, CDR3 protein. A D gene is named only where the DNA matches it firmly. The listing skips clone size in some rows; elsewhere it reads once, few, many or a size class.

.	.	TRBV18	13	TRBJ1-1	TGTGCCAGCTCACCACTACAGAACACTGAAGCTTTCTTT	CASSPLQNTEAFF
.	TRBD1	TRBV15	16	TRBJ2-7	TGTGCCACCAGCAGAGACGGGACAGGGGTTTCCTACGAGCAGTACTTC	CATSRDGTGVSYEQYF
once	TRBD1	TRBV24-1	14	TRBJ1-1	TGTGCCACCAGTGACCGGGGACAGGCGGGTAAAGCTTTCTTT	CATSDRGQAGKAFF
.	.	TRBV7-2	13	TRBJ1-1	TGTGCCAGCAGCTTAGTTTCAGGTTCTGAAGCTTTCTTT	CASSLVSGSEAFF
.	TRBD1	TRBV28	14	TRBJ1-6	TGTGCCAGCAGCCTCGGACAGGGGGGTTCACCCCTCCACTTT	CASSLGQGGSPLHF
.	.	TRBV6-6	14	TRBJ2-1	TGTGCCAGCGTCTCGGGGAGCTCCTACAATGAGCAGTTCTTC	CASVSGSSYNEQFF
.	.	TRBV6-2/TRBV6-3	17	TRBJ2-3	TGTGCCAGCAGTCCGGGGTCCCTCTCCTTAACCACAGATACGCAGTATTTT	CASSPGSLSLTTDTQYF
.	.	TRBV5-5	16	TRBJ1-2	TGTGCCAGCAGCTTAGGCCAGGGCCGGCCGGCCTATGGCTACACCTTC	CASSLGQGRPAYGYTF
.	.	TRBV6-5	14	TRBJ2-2	TGTGCCAGCATCCGAACAGGTTTATCCGGGGAGCTGTTTTTT	CASIRTGLSGELFF
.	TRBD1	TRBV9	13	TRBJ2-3	TGTGCCAGCAGCCCACAGGGGACAGATACGCAGTATTTT	CASSPQGTDTQYF
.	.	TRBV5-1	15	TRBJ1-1	TGCGCCAGCAGCTTGTTAGCGGGGTCGAACACTGAAGCTTTCTTT	CASSLLAGSNTEAFF
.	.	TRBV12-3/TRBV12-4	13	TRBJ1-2	TGTGCCAGCAGTCTGGACTCTTATCGGGGCTACACCTTC	CASSLDSYRGYTF
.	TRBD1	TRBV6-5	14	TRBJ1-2	TGTGCCAGCAGGGGACAGGGGAGTAACTATGGCTACACCTTC	CASRGQGSNYGYTF
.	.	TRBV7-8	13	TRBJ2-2	TGTGCCAGCAGCTTAGCCCTGACCGGGGAGCTGTTTTTT	CASSLALTGELFF
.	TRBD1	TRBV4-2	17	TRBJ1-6	TGTGCCAGCAGCCAAGGGACAGGAGCAGCCTTAGGTTCACCCCTCCACTTT	CASSQGTGAALGSPLHF
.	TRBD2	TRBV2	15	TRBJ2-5	TGTGCCACTGCGGGGGGTAGCGGGGGATCGGAGACCCAGTACTTC	CATAGGSGGSETQYF
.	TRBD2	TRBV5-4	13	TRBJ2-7	TGTGCCAGCGGCCGGGACTACGAAGGCGAGCAGTACTTC	CASGRDYEGEQYF
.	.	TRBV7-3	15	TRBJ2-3	TGTGCCAGCAGCAAAAGACTCGGAACTACAGATACGCAGTATTTT	CASSKRLGTTDTQYF
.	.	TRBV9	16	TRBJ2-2	TGTGCCAGCAGCGTTGAACTAGCTCGGGCGGGAACGGAGCTGTTTTTT	CASSVELARAGTELFF
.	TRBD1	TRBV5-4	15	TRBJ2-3	TGTGCCAGCAGCCTGAGGACAGGGCGCACAGATACGCAGTATTTT	CASSLRTGRTDTQYF
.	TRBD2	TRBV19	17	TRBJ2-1	TGTGCCAGTAGTCCCGGGGGGCTAGCGGGAGGGCCTGGTGAGCAGTTCTTC	CASSPGGLAGGPGEQFF
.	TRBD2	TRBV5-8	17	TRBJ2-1	TGTGCCAGCAGCTCAGCACGACTAGCGGGGGGGGAGGGCGAGCAGTTCTTC	CASSSARLAGGEGEQFF